Below, 26 T cell receptor beta chains from the same sample are listed, as sequenced in a study of T-cell memory formation after mild COVID-19. TCRdb fed the 5' RACE reads into MiXCR, producing one record per CDR3 protein. The sample includes 470,000 or so distinct CDR3 sequences, 25% of them seen just once. Material: PBMCs or a T cell subset sorted from them (not recorded which). These receptor sequences come from an adult woman who had mild COVID-19 (a few samples of this study predate the infection). Cell type and time point are not known.

The genes are TRBV5-1 and TRBJ2-7; TRBD1 matches 8 bases. V gave up 3 bases and J gave up 10 bases; unmatched junction bases: 9. This CDR3 comprises 13 residues. Germline assignment: CDR1 SGHRS and CDR2 YFSETQ. The CDR3 DNA reads as TGCGCCAGCAGCTCACAGGGGGAGTTAAGCCAGTACTTC. It codes for CASSSQGELSQYF.

The V call is TRBV4-2, the J call TRBJ2-2, with 9 nucleotides matching TRBD2. Germline V CDR1 and CDR2: LGHNA, YNFKEQ. Trimming took 0 bases from V and 4 from J; bases not matched to a gene: 18. The CDR3 consists of 21 residues. This CDR3 reads CASSQDLRGVAGAPGTGELFF. DNA for the CDR3: TGTGCCAGCAGCCAAGATTTAAGGGGGGTAGCGGGAGCACCGGGCACCGGGGAGCTGTTTTTT.

This clonotype was found a few times. The chain uses TRBV24-1 and TRBJ1-1; no firm D call. There are 13 residues in the CDR3. Germline V lookup: CDR1 KGHDR, CDR2 SFDVKD. The V and J ends lost 5 bases and 4 bases respectively, with 10 bases between them. For the CDR3, the DNA is TGTGCCACCAGTGGAGGTTTTGGCACTGAAGCTTTCTTT. Its translation: CATSGGFGTEAFF.

The rearrangement uses TRBV5-1 and TRBJ1-1; no firm D call. The V end lost 0 bases, the J end lost 3 bases, and 9 bases lay between the germline ends. This CDR3 has 14 residues. Germline V CDR1 and CDR2: SGHRS, YFSETQ. The CDR3 DNA is TGCGCCAGCAGCTTGGGACAAGCGGACACTGAAGCTTTCTTT. Its translation: CASSLGQADTEAFF.

This clonotype was picked up many times. This chain uses TRBV4-3 with TRBJ2-7; D perhaps matches TRBD2 (5 bases). The CDR3 loop spans 13 amino acids. Germline CDR1 and CDR2: LGHNA and YSLEER. Trimming left V 0 bases short and J 4 bases short, with 7 bases between. The CDR3 spells CASSQDSGYEQYF. The DNA of the CDR3 is TGCGCCAGCAGCCAAGATTCGGGATACGAGCAGTACTTC.

This clonotype was detected a few times. This rearrangement joins TRBV12-3 or TRBV12-4 to TRBJ2-2; D perhaps matches TRBD1 (5 bases). V lost 3 bases to trimming and J lost 7 bases, with 21 bases between them. CDR3 length equals 17 residues. The CDR3 region has the DNA TGTGCCAGCAGTTTTCTGTTGGCAGGGCTTATTGGCGGGGAGCTGTTTTTT. Amino acid sequence: CASSFLLAGLIGGELFF.

The V call is TRBV5-1, the J call TRBJ2-3; TRBD2 matches 8 bases. CDR3 length equals 14 residues. Germline V gene data show CDR1 as SGHRS and CDR2 as YFSETQ. Unmatched junction bases numbered 9, after V lost 6 bases and J lost 6 bases. The CDR3 DNA reads as TGCGCCAGCATGACGTCGGGGGGGCTCGATACGCAGTATTTT. It translates to CASMTSGGLDTQYF.

The chain employs TRBV5-1 and TRBJ2-3; 8 positions agree with TRBD2. The CDR3 spans 16 residues. The germline CDR1 and CDR2 sequences are SGHRS and YFSETQ. V trimming: 2 bases; J trimming: 2 bases; junction bases outside the gene matches: 7. For the CDR3, the DNA is TGCGCCAGCAGCTTCGTCGGCGGGGGGATCACAGATACGCAGTATTTT. Translated, it gives CASSFVGGGITDTQYF.

The chain uses TRBV11-3 and TRBJ2-7, with 8 bases lining up with TRBD2. Germline CDR1 and CDR2: SGHNT and YENEEA. The CDR3 length is 14 residues. With 4 bases clipped from V and 4 bases from J, the junction kept 6 bases outside the gene matches. CDR3 in DNA: TGTGCCAGCAGCTATACTAGCGGAATTTACGAGCAGTACTTC. It codes for CASSYTSGIYEQYF. The variable domain in full, completed from reference TRBV11-3 and TRBJ2-7, reads EAGVVQSPRYKIIEKKQPVAFWCNPISGHNTLYWYLQNLGQGPELLIRYENEEAVDDSQLPKDRFSAERLKGVDSTLKIQPAELGDSAVYLCASSYTSGIYEQYFGPGTRLTVT.

This clonotype has just a few counts. The J gene is TRBJ2-3, the V gene TRBV7-9, with TRBD1 identical over 8 bases. The CDR3 is 14 amino acids. Germline CDR1 is SEHNR and CDR2 is FQNEAQ (reference sequence). V dropped 3 bases and J dropped 5; count of bases not matched to a gene: 4. In nucleotides, the CDR3 is TGTGCCAGCAGCTTCGGACAGGGCCAAGATACGCAGTATTTT. Protein product: CASSFGQGQDTQYF.

This clonotype was counted only a few times. The chain recombines TRBV12-3 or TRBV12-4 with TRBJ2-1; the match to TRBD1 covers 10 bases. The CDR3 contains 14 residues. Germline trimming cut 6 bases from V and 10 bases from J; bases unmatched to any gene: 9. CDR3 nucleotides: TGTGCCAGCAGCAGAGACAGGGGGCAGGGCGAGCAGTTCTTC. Translated, it gives CASSRDRGQGEQFF.

At least ten counts were recorded for this clonotype. The chain uses TRBV24-1 and TRBJ2-3, with 7 nucleotides matching TRBD2. V was pared by 4 bases and J by 3 bases, with 9 bases of the junction left unmatched. This CDR3 contains 16 residues. Per the germline V gene, CDR1 is KGHDR and CDR2 is SFDVKD. CDR3 sequence: CATSDPTSPKTDTQYF. The CDR3 nucleotides are TGTGCCACCAGTGACCCGACTAGCCCAAAAACAGATACGCAGTATTTT.

The chain is built from TRBV12-3 or TRBV12-4 and TRBJ2-7; either TRBD1 or TRBD2 may fit D (5 bases each). Trimming left V 6 bases short and J 4 bases short, with 13 bases between. CDR3 length: 13 residues. CDR3 bases: TGTGCCAGCAGACTCGGGACCCTGTACGAGCAGTACTTC. Amino acids: CASRLGTLYEQYF.

The chain uses TRBV7-9 and TRBJ2-3; TRBD2 agrees at 12 bases. The V and J ends lost 2 bases and 3 bases, in that order; junction bases with no gene match: 12. Germline CDR1 reads SEHNR; CDR2 reads FQNEAQ (reference sequence). This CDR3 region has 19 residues. The CDR3 is CASSLRHRTSGMVTDTQYF. The DNA of the CDR3 is TGTGCCAGCAGCTTAAGGCATAGGACTAGCGGGATGGTAACAGATACGCAGTATTTT.

This clonotype was seen a few times. The chain joins TRBV5-1 to TRBJ2-7; tentatively, D is TRBD2 (6 bases). The CDR3 loop spans 14 amino acids. Germline V gene lookup returns CDR1 SGHRS and CDR2 YFSETQ. Trimming pared 3 bases from V and 9 bases from J, leaving 19 bases between. The CDR3 DNA is TGCGCCAGCAGCTACGGCGGGACGGATATTAGGCAGTACTTC. It yields the protein CASSYGGTDIRQYF.

In DNA form, the CDR3 reads TGCGCCAGCAGCTGGGGGGGACGAGTAGGCGATGAGCAGTTCTTC. The encoded protein is CASSWGGRVGDEQFF. The chain links TRBV5-1 to TRBJ2-1; 7 bases agree with TRBD2. The CDR3 spans 15 residues. Germline V gene data show CDR1 as SGHRS and CDR2 as YFSETQ. Trimming took 3 bases from V and 8 from J; bases not matched to a gene: 11.

The J gene is TRBJ2-7, the V gene TRBV4-1, with 12 bases matching TRBD2. Germline CDR1 reads MGHRA; CDR2 reads YSYEKL. V lost 4 bases to trimming and J lost 2 bases; unmatched junction nucleotides: 3. The CDR3 totals 15 residues. CDR3 nucleotides: TGCGCCAGCAGCCCTAGCGGGGGGGCCACCTACGAGCAGTACTTC. Amino acid sequence: CASSPSGGATYEQYF.

This clonotype was found a few times. The chain uses TRBV7-9 and TRBJ2-2; TRBD1 is a possible D gene (5 bases). The V end lost 5 bases, the J end lost 5 bases, and 12 bases lay between the germline ends. The CDR3 length is 14 residues. In germline, CDR1 is SEHNR, CDR2 FQNEAQ (reference sequence). The CDR3 is CASSAFQGTGELFF. The CDR3 nucleotides read TGTGCCAGCAGCGCGTTCCAGGGTACCGGGGAGCTGTTTTTT.

This clonotype was counted only a few times. The chain links TRBV24-1 to TRBJ2-7; D ambiguous. The CDR3 contains 13 residues. The germline V gene encodes CDR1 KGHDR and CDR2 SFDVKD. The V gene lost 4 bases and the J gene lost 3 bases, with 9 bases spanning the gap. The CDR3 protein is CATSEPPDYEQYF. For the CDR3, the DNA is TGTGCCACCAGTGAACCTCCAGACTACGAGCAGTACTTC.

This clonotype has only a few counts. V and J are TRBV13 and TRBJ2-3; D call uncertain. Trimming took 2 bases from V and 4 from J, leaving 16 bases between them. The germline gives CDR1 PRHDT, CDR2 FYEKMQ (reference sequence). The CDR3 spans 16 residues. In DNA form, the CDR3 reads TGTGCCAGCAGCTTAAGCCGCGTACCGACCCCAGATACGCAGTATTTT. This translates into CASSLSRVPTPDTQYF.

This chain joins TRBV5-1 and TRBJ2-1; D is possibly TRBD1 or TRBD2 (6 bases each). From germline, CDR1 is SGHRS and CDR2 YFSETQ. The CDR3 runs to 13 residues. V lost 0 bases to trimming and J lost 8 bases, with 9 bases between them. The CDR3, as DNA: TGCGCCAGCAGCTTGGGGGGGGCGGATGAGCAGTTCTTC. Its protein is CASSLGGADEQFF.

This clonotype was counted between two and nine times. The rearrangement joins TRBV29-1 to TRBJ1-1; D possibly corresponds to TRBD1 (5 bases). The CDR3 loop spans 13 amino acids. Per germline, CDR1 SQVTM and CDR2 ANQGSEA. Trimming stripped 7 bases from V and 1 base from J, with 13 bases between. The CDR3 is CSAVTVRNTEAFF. The CDR3 bases are TGCAGCGCCGTGACAGTGCGGAACACTGAAGCTTTCTTT. Together with reference TRBV29-1 and TRBJ1-1, the CDR3 gives the full variable domain: SAVISQKPSRDICQRGTSLTIQCQVDSQVTMMFWYRQQPGQSLTLIATANQGSEATYESGFVIDKFPISRPNLTFSTLTVSNMSPEDSSIYLCSAVTVRNTEAFFGQGTRLTVV.

This clonotype was recorded a few times. CDR3 DNA: TGTGCCAGCAGCTTAATCCGGGGATTCGCTGGCTACACCTTC. Protein: CASSLIRGFAGYTF. V gene TRBV7-9 combines with J gene TRBJ1-2, with D unclear. V shed 2 bases and J shed 7 bases, with 14 bases lying between them. The CDR3 is 14 amino acids. The germline V gene has CDR1 SEHNR and CDR2 FQNEAQ (reference sequence).

This chain joins TRBV7-2 and TRBJ2-2, with TRBD1 matching 7 bases. V lost 5 bases to trimming and J lost 1 base; unmatched junction nucleotides: 4. The CDR3 is 15 amino acids. CDR1 and CDR2 (germline): SGHTA, FQGNSA. This CDR3 is CASSRTGMNTGELFF. For the CDR3, the DNA is TGTGCCAGCAGCCGGACAGGAATGAACACCGGGGAGCTGTTTTTT.

The chain joins TRBV10-3 to TRBJ2-1; possibly TRBD1 or TRBD2 for D (6 bases each). The CDR3 length is 12 residues. CDR1 is ENHRY, CDR2 SYGVKD, per germline. The V end lost 4 bases, the J end lost 10 bases, and 11 bases lay between the germline ends. The CDR3 protein is CAISVGGGEQFF. Written as DNA, the CDR3 is TGTGCCATCAGTGTAGGAGGGGGGGAGCAGTTCTTC.

The chain has TRBV5-4 and TRBJ2-3; D is ambiguous. CDR1 is SGHNT and CDR2 is YYREEE in the germline V gene (reference sequence). Trimming removed 0 bases from V and 2 bases from J, with 13 bases in between. The CDR3 loop spans 16 amino acids. CDR3 in amino acids: CASSLVLTSSTDTQYF. CDR3 sequence (DNA): TGTGCCAGCAGCTTGGTATTAACCTCCTCCACAGATACGCAGTATTTT.